The 25 T cell receptor beta chains presented below share a single source sample, sequenced in a study of post-analysis software for immune sequencing data. Broader study findings: There were a handful of TRBV segments more frequent in patients than controls, and TRBV5-6, TRBV5-1 and TRBV20-1 were among them.

These receptors are not linked to any known antigen. The authors incorporated unique molecular identifiers into the TCR beta cDNA libraries. TCRdb ran MiXCR on the PCR reads and lists one entry per CDR3 protein. The sample has hundreds of thousands of distinct CDR3 sequences; around 60% are singletons. The source material was blood. The origin of the receptors is a girl aged 2 to 9 with multiple sclerosis.

V gene TRBV7-3 combines with J gene TRBJ1-2, with 7 bases fitting TRBD1. With 4 bases clipped from V and 4 bases from J, the junction kept 3 bases outside the gene matches. Germline V gene sequence: CDR1 SGHTA, CDR2 FQGTGA. This CDR3 spans 13 amino acids. The CDR3, as DNA: TGTGCCAGCAGCTCCCGACAGGGCTATGGCTACACCTTC. The encoded protein is CASSSRQGYGYTF.

The chain is built from TRBV6-6 and TRBJ1-4, with D perhaps TRBD1 (5 bases). The CDR3 is 14 residues long. V dropped 2 bases and J dropped 5 bases, with 9 bases sitting between them. CDR1 and CDR2 from the germline V gene are MNHNY and SVGAGI (reference sequence). The chain's CDR3 is CASSYTGGNEKLFF. CDR3 coding DNA: TGTGCCAGCAGTTACACTGGGGGGAATGAAAAACTGTTTTTT.

At least ten counts were recorded for this clonotype. The chain recombines TRBV29-1 with TRBJ2-1; D remains ambiguous. Germline CDR1 is SQVTM and CDR2 is ANQGSEA. The CDR3 contains 10 residues. Trimming stripped 5 bases from V and 6 bases from J, with 5 bases between. CDR3 residues: CSVSGNEQFF. The CDR3 DNA reads TGCAGCGTTAGTGGCAATGAGCAGTTCTTC.

J is TRBJ2-1 and V is TRBV29-1; 9 positions match TRBD2. V gave up 0 bases and J gave up 9 bases; unmatched junction bases: 15. Per the germline V gene, CDR1 is SQVTM and CDR2 is ANQGSEA. The CDR3 consists of 17 residues. The CDR3 DNA reads as TGCAGCGTTGAAGACCCGCGGACTAGCGCGGAGGGGGGTGAGCAGTTCTTC. It yields the protein CSVEDPRTSAEGGEQFF.

This chain links TRBV12-3 or TRBV12-4 with TRBJ2-7; D gene unclear. V was clipped by 5 bases and J by 3 bases, with 8 bases between them. This CDR3 comprises 12 residues. CDR3 sequence: CASSHFSYEQYF. CDR3 in DNA: TGTGCCAGCAGTCACTTCAGCTACGAGCAGTACTTC.

This chain connects TRBV29-1 to TRBJ1-1, with 7 positions matching TRBD1. The CDR3 runs 13 residues. The germline V gene has CDR1 SQVTM and CDR2 ANQGSEA. Trimming removed 7 bases from V and 5 bases from J; junction bases left unmatched: 10. The CDR3 DNA is TGCAGCGGGAGAAGGGGGCCGGGGACTGAAGCTTTCTTT. Translated: CSGRRGPGTEAFF.

V and J are TRBV19 and TRBJ1-2; a possible D gene is TRBD1 (6 bases). The V end was cut by 4 bases, the J end by 4 bases, with 13 bases between. The CDR3 is made up of 14 amino acids. Per the germline V gene, CDR1 is LNHDA and CDR2 is SQIVND (reference sequence). CDR3 bases: TGTGCCAGTAGTAACGGATCAGGGGCCTATGGCTACACCTTC. Translating it yields CASSNGSGAYGYTF.

This clonotype was seen a handful of times. The J gene is TRBJ2-7, the V gene TRBV6-5; TRBD1 or TRBD2 may be the D gene (5 bases each). Trimming cost V 2 bases and J 5 bases, with 19 bases left between them. The CDR3 consists of 16 residues. Germline CDR1 and CDR2: MNHEY and SVGAGI. The CDR3 here is CASSYAAPRLGDEQYF. CDR3 nucleotide sequence: TGTGCCAGCAGTTACGCCGCCCCCCGATTGGGGGACGAGCAGTACTTC.

This chain joins TRBV7-2 and TRBJ1-1; D uncertain. Germline loops: CDR1 SGHTA, CDR2 FQGNSA. This CDR3 region has 13 residues. The V and J ends lost 8 bases and 1 base respectively, with 11 bases between them. CDR3 region: CASSDDKNTEAFF. DNA of the CDR3: TGTGCCAGCTCGGATGACAAGAACACTGAAGCTTTCTTT.

The chain combines TRBV30 with TRBJ1-2, with 8 bases identical to TRBD1. V gave up 0 bases and J gave up 10 bases; unmatched junction bases: 13. The CDR3 covers 15 residues. In germline, CDR1 is GTSNPN, CDR2 SVGIG (reference sequence). Here the CDR3 DNA reads TGTGCCTGGAGTGTGCTCGTCAGGGGGCCTCGTTACTACACCTTC. Residues: CAWSVLVRGPRYYTF. Complete variable domain (other parts from reference TRBV30 and TRBJ1-2): SQTIHQWPATLVQPVGSPLSLECTVEGTSNPNLYWYRQAAGRGLQLLFYSVGIGQISSEVPQNLSASRPQDRQFILSSKKLLLSDSGFYLCAWSVLVRGPRYYTFGSGTRLTVV.

The CDR3 loop reads CASRQGAGDEQFF. The DNA of the CDR3 is TGTGCCAGCAGACAGGGGGCGGGTGATGAGCAGTTCTTC. The chain links TRBV2 to TRBJ2-1, with 9 positions matching TRBD1. Trimming removed 6 bases from V and 8 bases from J; junction bases left unmatched: 5. The CDR3 totals 13 residues. The V gene's germline CDR1 is SNHLY and CDR2 FYNNEI. Looking up the rest from reference TRBV2 and TRBJ2-1 gives the full variable domain: EPEVTQTPSHQVTQMGQEVILRCVPISNHLYFYWYRQILGQKVEFLVSFYNNEISEKSEIFDDQFSVERPDGSNFTLKIRSTKLEDSAMYFCASRQGAGDEQFFGPGTRLTVL.

The chain combines TRBV3-1 with TRBJ2-3; D perhaps matches TRBD2 (5 bases). V lost 1 base to trimming and J lost 0 bases, with 11 bases between them. The CDR3 extends over 16 amino acids. Germline CDR1 LGHDT, CDR2 YNNKEL (reference sequence). The CDR3 sequence: CASSQVSGASTDTQYF. CDR3 bases: TGTGCCAGCAGCCAAGTAAGCGGAGCTAGCACAGATACGCAGTATTTT.

The genes are TRBV6-5 and TRBJ1-2; D remains ambiguous. The length of the CDR3 is 13 residues. Trimming took 4 bases from V and 6 from J, leaving 12 bases between them. Germline loops: CDR1 MNHEY, CDR2 SVGAGI. The CDR3, as DNA: TGTGCCAGCAGTTTTTACCCCTGGGATGGCTACACCTTC. It codes for CASSFYPWDGYTF.

The CDR3 region has the DNA TGTGCCAGCATGGACGGCGCAGCCAACACAGATACGCAGTATTTT. Protein sequence: CASMDGAANTDTQYF. The gene calls are TRBV2 and TRBJ2-3; no reliable D call. CDR1 is SNHLY, CDR2 FYNNEI, per germline. This CDR3 region has 15 residues. V lost 7 bases, J lost 2 bases, and 16 bases lay in between.

This clonotype was seen just once. This chain uses TRBV6-2 or TRBV6-3 with TRBJ2-7; 10 bases match TRBD1. J lost 6 bases, V lost 2 bases, and 13 bases had no gene match. Germline assignment: CDR1 MNHEY and CDR2 SVGEGT. The CDR3 has 17 amino acids. CDR3 protein: CASSYMVGRDRGCEQYF. Here the CDR3 DNA reads TGTGCCAGCAGTTACATGGTGGGTAGGGACAGGGGTTGCGAGCAGTACTTC.

The chain couples TRBV5-1 to TRBJ2-7; a weak D match, TRBD1 (5 bases). V was clipped by 4 bases and J by 2 bases, with 13 bases between them. The CDR3 loop spans 14 amino acids. CDR1 SGHRS and CDR2 YFSETQ come from the germline V gene. As DNA, the CDR3 is TGCGCCAGCAGCCTCGACAGTTCTACCTACGAGCAGTACTTC. Encoded protein: CASSLDSSTYEQYF.

The chain has TRBV29-1 and TRBJ1-1, with D unclear. Trimming removed 4 bases at V and 4 bases at J, with 16 bases between. From germline, CDR1 is SQVTM and CDR2 ANQGSEA. This CDR3 region has 14 residues. This CDR3 is CSVARSLRSTEAFF. CDR3 DNA: TGCAGCGTTGCCCGCTCGCTACGTTCCACTGAAGCTTTCTTT.

This clonotype has just one count. The V and J genes are TRBV10-3 and TRBJ2-1; the D is unclear. Trimming took off 4 bases at V and 2 bases at J, with 9 bases between the two ends. Germline values: CDR1 ENHRY, CDR2 SYGVKD. The CDR3 is 14 amino acids. The CDR3 loop reads CAISVKLTYNEQFF. The CDR3 coding sequence is TGTGCCATCAGTGTAAAATTAACCTACAATGAGCAGTTCTTC.

The rearrangement links TRBV29-1 to TRBJ1-4; 10 bases match TRBD1. J lost 4 bases, V lost 4 bases, and 9 bases had no gene match. CDR1 and CDR2 (germline): SQVTM, ANQGSEA. This CDR3 is built from 16 residues. CDR3 region: CSVVSPRTGGNEKLFF. The CDR3 bases are TGCAGCGTTGTCTCCCCCCGGACAGGGGGTAATGAAAAACTGTTTTTT.

In the case of this clonotype: Since no conserved phenylalanine or tryptophan closes the CDR3, a read error is the likely cause. CDR3 in amino acids: CASSQDRTNYGYTV. The CDR3 DNA reads TGTGCCAGCAGCCAAGATCGGACTAACTATGGCTACACCGTC. This chain uses TRBV4-2 with TRBJ1-2; D unresolved. This CDR3 spans 14 amino acids. In germline, CDR1 is LGHNA, CDR2 YNFKEQ. V was shortened by 0 bases and J by 0 bases, with 5 bases between the two germline ends.

The chain carries TRBV7-8 and TRBJ2-5, with 14 bases that match TRBD2. With the DNA end fitting TRBJ2-7 better, the J assignment may be wrong. The CDR3 length is 16 residues. CDR1 SGHVS and CDR2 FQNEAQ come from the germline V gene. In DNA, the CDR3 is TGTGCCAGCAAACCAGGGACTAGCGGGAGTGAAGGCGAGCAGTACTTC. It translates to CASKPGTSGSEGEQYF.

The genes are TRBV10-1 and TRBJ2-4; D is possibly TRBD2 (7 bases). The V end lost 3 bases, the J end lost 8 bases, and 17 bases lay between the germline ends. Germline V gene data show CDR1 as WNHNN and CDR2 as SYGVQD (reference sequence). The CDR3 spans 15 residues. In nucleotides, the CDR3 is TGCGCCAGCAGTGATGAGAGGGGGGGGATGGACATTCAGTACTTC. Translation gives CASSDERGGMDIQYF.

A note on this clonotype: Being one base from a much bigger clone, this may be a read error. J is TRBJ2-3 and V is TRBV7-9; no definite D call. Trimming stripped 0 bases from V and 2 bases from J, with 6 bases between. Germline CDR1 is SEHNR and CDR2 is FQNEAQ (reference sequence). The CDR3 runs to 14 residues. This CDR3 reads CASSLAENTDTQYF. For the CDR3, the DNA is TGTGCCAGCAGCTTAGCGGAGAACACAGATACGCAGTATTTT.

This chain connects TRBV29-1 to TRBJ1-2, with TRBD1 matching 8 bases. The CDR3 runs 13 residues. After removal of 7 bases from V and 5 bases from J, the junction contained 9 bases not matched to a gene. The germline V gene encodes CDR1 SQVTM and CDR2 ANQGSEA. The CDR3 DNA reads TGCAGCGCCCGGGACAGGAACTCGTATGGCTACACCTTC. Amino acids: CSARDRNSYGYTF.

V and J are TRBV5-1 and TRBJ2-5, with TRBD1 matching over 10 bases. The V gene end was trimmed by 3 bases and the J gene end by 11 bases; junction bases not matched to a gene: 13. The CDR3 runs to 15 residues. Germline V lookup: CDR1 SGHRS, CDR2 YFSETQ. The CDR3 loop is CASSSAPGTGEEQYF. CDR3 nucleotide sequence: TGCGCCAGCAGCTCGGCTCCCGGGACAGGGGAGGAGCAGTACTTC.